Presented here are 10 T cell receptor beta chains from one specimen sequenced in a study of post-analysis software for immune sequencing data. Every TCR beta cDNA library bore unique molecular identifiers. TCRdb processed the PCR reads anew with MiXCR; each CDR3 protein has one entry. In the table there are 650,000 to 900,000 distinct CDR3 sequences, around 45% of which are singletons. The study's findings and limits: Five TRBV segments, TRBV5-6, TRBV5-1 and TRBV20-1 among them, were found more frequent in patients than controls.

These receptors have no known antigen. The sequencing input was blood. Receptor source: a girl aged 5-17 years with multiple sclerosis.

The table lists this clonotype with a few counts. The V and J genes are TRBV5-6 and TRBJ2-1; tentative D call: TRBD2 (7 bases). Germline loops: CDR1 SGHDT, CDR2 YYEEEE. The CDR3 is 14 amino acids. The V gene lost 1 base and the J gene lost 6 bases, with 11 bases spanning the gap. The CDR3 region is CASSLRGRGNEQFF. CDR3 sequence (DNA): TGTGCCAGCAGCTTGAGGGGGAGGGGCAATGAGCAGTTCTTC.

This clonotype has only a few counts. The rearrangement links TRBV9 to TRBJ2-1, with 7 bases lining up with TRBD1. The CDR3 is made up of 15 amino acids. The V and J ends lost 0 bases and 8 bases, in that order; junction bases with no gene match: 8. Germline V CDR1 and CDR2: SGDLS, YYNGEE. The CDR3 coding sequence is TGTGCCAGCAGCGTAGTTGATTTCCAGGGGGATGAGCAGTTCTTC. Translated, it gives CASSVVDFQGDEQFF.

This chain uses TRBV20-1 with TRBJ1-5; 7 positions match TRBD1. This CDR3 is 12 amino acids long. Losses at the gene ends were 6 bases for V and 4 bases for J; bases not matched to a gene: 3. The V gene's germline CDR1 is DFQATT and CDR2 SNEGSKA (reference sequence). The CDR3 spells CSARDRNQPQHF. The CDR3 nucleotides are TGCAGTGCAAGGGACAGAAATCAGCCCCAGCATTTT.

Points on this clonotype: One end of the junction is discordant with germline, which a read error may explain. The chain employs TRBV7-8 and TRBJ2-7; no clear D gene. CDR1 and CDR2 (germline): SGHVS, FQNEAQ. The CDR3 is made up of 15 amino acids. The CDR3 is CASSLAWRERYERYF. The CDR3 DNA follows: TGTGCCAGCAGCTTAGCGTGGAGAGAGAGATACGAGCGGTACTTC. Looking up the rest from reference TRBV7-8 and TRBJ2-7 gives the full variable domain: GAGVSQSPRYKVAKRGQDVALRCDPISGHVSLFWYQQALGQGPEFLTYFQNEAQLDKSGLPSDRFFAERPEGSVSTLKIQRTQQEDSAVYLCASSLAWRERYERYFGPGTRLTVT.

This clonotype appeared a single time. J is TRBJ2-1 and V is TRBV9; 7 nucleotides line up with TRBD2. CDR1 is SGDLS and CDR2 is YYNGEE in the germline V gene. This CDR3 spans 14 amino acids. V was pared by 0 bases and J by 7 bases, with 4 bases of the junction left unmatched. CDR3 DNA: TGTGCCAGCAGCGTAGGGAGTAGCGGGAATGAGCAGTTCTTC. Amino acids: CASSVGSSGNEQFF. Based on the CDR3 plus reference TRBV9 and TRBJ2-1, the full variable domain is DSGVTQTPKHLITATGQRVTLRCSPRSGDLSVYWYQQSLDQGLQFLIQYYNGEERAKGNILERFSAQQFPDLHSELNLSSLELGDSALYFCASSVGSSGNEQFFGPGTRLTVL.

The genes are TRBV7-9 and TRBJ2-1; TRBD2 matches at 7 bases. Unmatched junction bases numbered 13, after V lost 5 bases and J lost 6 bases. This CDR3 is 16 amino acids long. Per the germline V gene, CDR1 is SEHNR and CDR2 is FQNEAQ (reference sequence). The CDR3 DNA reads as TGTGCCAGCAGCCCGAAGGATCGCGGGAGCGGCAATGAGCAGTTCTTC. Protein: CASSPKDRGSGNEQFF.

The chain joins TRBV12-3 or TRBV12-4 to TRBJ1-2, with 10 bases aligning to TRBD1. The CDR3 runs to 14 residues. Unmatched junction bases numbered 6, after V lost 3 bases and J lost 8 bases. DNA for the CDR3: TGTGCCAGCAGTTTGACAGGGGGCACTTCAGGCTACACCTTC. Translated, it gives CASSLTGGTSGYTF.

This CDR3 is CASSQGLRNEQYF. In nucleotides, the CDR3 is TGTGCCAGCAGCCAGGGACTTCGGAACGAGCAGTACTTC. The gene calls are TRBV6-6 and TRBJ2-4; D perhaps matches TRBD2 (6 bases). The J call is in doubt because the DNA end fits TRBJ2-7 better. Germline values: CDR1 MNHNY, CDR2 SVGAGI (reference sequence). There are 13 residues in the CDR3.

This clonotype was seen more than once but under ten times. V gene TRBV3-1 combines with J gene TRBJ2-1, with D perhaps TRBD2 (6 bases). The CDR3 has 17 residues. Germline CDR1 and CDR2: LGHDT and YNNKEL (reference sequence). Trimming took off 4 bases at V and 0 bases at J, with 16 bases between the two ends. The CDR3 coding sequence is TGTGCCAGCAGCCCCAGGGACTTTTTAAGCTCCTACAATGAGCAGTTCTTC. It translates to CASSPRDFLSSYNEQFF.

This chain connects TRBV7-2 to TRBJ2-2; D gene ambiguous. Germline V gene lookup returns CDR1 SGHTA and CDR2 FQGNSA. V was trimmed by 5 bases and J by 1 base, leaving 8 bases between them. The CDR3 has 14 amino acids. CDR3 loop: CASSADGNTGELFF. CDR3 DNA: TGTGCCAGCAGCGCGGACGGGAACACCGGGGAGCTGTTTTTT.